The clone carrying this T cell receptor (beta chain) was seen a few times. The antigen is not known. This sample is drawn from a study of T-cell memory formation after mild COVID-19. Whole-study context: TCR clusters mostly belonged to single donors.

Sample barcodes and UMIs were carried by the TCR alpha and TCR beta cDNA libraries that 5'RACE generated with constant-segment primers. MiXCR, applied by TCRdb to the 5' RACE reads, yields one record per CDR3 protein. The data show 300,000 to 400,000 distinct CDR3 sequences, roughly 15% seen once. Study-wide points: Mostly located in CM and EM were contracting CD4+ clones, with contracting CD8+ clones located in EMRA. Pre-infection memory carried some responding clones, suggesting that cross-reactive memory joined.

The germline V gene has CDR1 SQVTM and CDR2 ANQGSEA. This CDR3 is built from 14 residues. Deletions cut 2 bases from V and 0 bases from J, with 10 bases between. Material: PBMCs or a T cell subset sorted from them (not recorded which). The J gene is TRBJ2-5, the V gene TRBV29-1; the D gene could be TRBD1 or TRBD2 (6 bases each). This receptor was identified in a man between 18 and 35 years old who had mild COVID-19 (a few samples of this study predate the infection). Cell type and time point are not known. The CDR3: CSVEKGGYQETQYF. CDR3 nucleotides: TGCAGCGTTGAAAAGGGGGGCTACCAAGAGACCCAGTACTTC.